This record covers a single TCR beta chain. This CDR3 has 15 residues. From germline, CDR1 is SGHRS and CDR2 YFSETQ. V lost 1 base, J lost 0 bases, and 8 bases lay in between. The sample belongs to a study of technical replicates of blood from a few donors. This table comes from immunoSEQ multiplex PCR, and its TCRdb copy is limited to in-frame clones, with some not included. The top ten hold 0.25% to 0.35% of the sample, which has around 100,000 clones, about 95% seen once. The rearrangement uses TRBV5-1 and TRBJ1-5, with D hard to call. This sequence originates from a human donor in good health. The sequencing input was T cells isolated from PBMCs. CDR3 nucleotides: TGCGCCAGCAGCTTGTCGGCGGCTAGCAATCAGCCCCAGCATTTT. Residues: CASSLSAASNQPQHF.